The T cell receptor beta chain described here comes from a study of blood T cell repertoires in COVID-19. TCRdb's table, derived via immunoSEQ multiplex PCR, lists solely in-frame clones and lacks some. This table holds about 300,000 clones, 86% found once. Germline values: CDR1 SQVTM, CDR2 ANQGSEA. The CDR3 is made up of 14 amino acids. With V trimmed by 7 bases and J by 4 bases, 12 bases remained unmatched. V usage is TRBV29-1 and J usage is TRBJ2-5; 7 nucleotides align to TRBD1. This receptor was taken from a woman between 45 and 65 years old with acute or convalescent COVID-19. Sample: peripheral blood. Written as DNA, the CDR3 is TGCAGCGCCATGGACAGGTCCGAGGGAGAGACCCAGTACTTC. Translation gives CSAMDRSEGETQYF.